The sequence of this T cell receptor beta chain was determined in a study of monozygotic twins with inflammatory bowel disease. CDR1 MGHRA and CDR2 YSYEKL come from the germline V gene. The CDR3 runs to 14 residues. Researchers used around 3,800 ng of total RNA for each TCR library. TCRdb re-called the 5' RACE reads and gives one entry per CDR3 protein, without DNA. The ten most abundant clones cover around 1.5% of a sample with over 200,000 distinct CDR3 sequences. Whole-study findings and limits: Those with IBD had lower TCRbeta diversity (inverse Simpson) than their healthy co-twins did.

Whole-blood total RNA was extracted without T cell sorting. To note about this clonotype: Its antigen remains unidentified.

The chain is built from TRBV4-1 and TRBJ2-7; the TCRdb call, TRBD1, lacks DNA for checking. This clonotype was obtained from a human donor with ulcerative colitis or Crohn's disease, or a healthy co-twin of an affected twin (not recorded which). The sample taken for sequencing was blood. The CDR3 loop is CASSQVTGSYEQYF.